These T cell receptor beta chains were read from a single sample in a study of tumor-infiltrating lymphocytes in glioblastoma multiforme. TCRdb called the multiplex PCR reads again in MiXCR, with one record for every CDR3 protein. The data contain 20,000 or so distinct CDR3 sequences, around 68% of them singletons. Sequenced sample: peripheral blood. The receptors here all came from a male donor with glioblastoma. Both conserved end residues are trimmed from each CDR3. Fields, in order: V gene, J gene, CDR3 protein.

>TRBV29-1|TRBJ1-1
SVTVNTEAF
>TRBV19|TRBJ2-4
ASSITGLGLAKNIQY
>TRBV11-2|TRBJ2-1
ASLLAGGRDEQF
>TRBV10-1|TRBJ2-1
ASSGYGLAGAYNEHF
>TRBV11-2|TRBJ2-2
VSSPARDGVTGELF
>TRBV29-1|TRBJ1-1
SVRQSMNTEAF
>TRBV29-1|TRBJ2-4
RAGLVVKNIQY
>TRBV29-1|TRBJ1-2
SVLVWGQGLKYGYT
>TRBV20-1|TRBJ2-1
NARERRGSLNEQF
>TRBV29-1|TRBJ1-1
SVEQQSNTEAF
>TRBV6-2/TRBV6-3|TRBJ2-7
ASSLETFYEQY
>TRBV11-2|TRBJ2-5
ASSLGDQETQY
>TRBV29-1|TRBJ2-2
SVDSDRLNIRELF
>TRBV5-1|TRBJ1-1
ASSLAGGYTEAF
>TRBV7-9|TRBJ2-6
ASSLQTRAGANVLT
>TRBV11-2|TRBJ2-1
TSFPTGGYNEQF
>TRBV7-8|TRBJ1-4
ASSLANTSNEKLF
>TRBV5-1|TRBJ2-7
ASRLAGENYEQY
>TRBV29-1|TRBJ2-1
SVVHVRALNKQF
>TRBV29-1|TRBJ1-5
SVGDADAGQPQH
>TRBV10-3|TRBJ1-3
VIIPGNTIY
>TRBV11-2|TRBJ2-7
ASSSSGGQYSYEQY
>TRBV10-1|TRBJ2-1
ASSVPGTSGRKDNEQF
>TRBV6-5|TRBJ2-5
ASSPCPRIEQETQY
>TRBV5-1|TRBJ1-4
ASSLDRGGEKLF